This TCR beta chain was identified during a study of blood T cell repertoires in COVID-19. Study-wide context: COVID-19 samples from acute and convalescent phases originated in the United States, Italy and Spain.

The V gene end was trimmed by 4 bases and the J gene end by 2 bases; junction bases not matched to a gene: 9. Looked up from germline, CDR1 is SEHNR and CDR2 is FQNEAQ (reference sequence). This CDR3 comprises 16 residues. The repertoire was sequenced with immunoSEQ multiplex PCR; TCRdb's copy has only in-frame clones and lacks some. Seen here are about 220,000 clones, around 83% observed once, and the top ten hold over 2.5%. The clonotype comes from a man in his fifties who had recovered from COVID-19. What was sequenced was peripheral blood. The chain joins TRBV7-9 to TRBJ2-7; 9 positions agree with TRBD1. Here the CDR3 DNA reads TGTGCCAGCAGCTCGAGAGTGGACAGGGGACCCTACGAGCAGTACTTC. The encoded protein is CASSSRVDRGPYEQYF.